This T cell receptor (beta chain) is from a study of T cells in Graves' hyperthyroidism and ophthalmopathy. TCR beta CDR3 regions were amplified from RNA transcripts. Using the HTBI primer set, a first-round RT-PCR was run on the TCR CDR3. TCRdb recomputed calls from the multiplex PCR reads with MiXCR, one row per CDR3 protein. The profile covers about 610,000 distinct CDR3 sequences, with about 15% appearing a single time and over 3.5% taken by the ten largest. Worth noting for this clonotype: Since the CDR3 does not end with the conserved phenylalanine or tryptophan, this likely comes from a read error.

The germline CDR1 and CDR2 sequences are SEHNR and FQNEAQ (reference sequence). V was shortened by 4 bases and J by 1 base, with 11 bases between the two germline ends. The length of the CDR3 is 14 residues. The chain joins TRBV7-9 to TRBJ2-7; D not certain. This sequence was found in a woman aged 40 to 50 with Graves' ophthalmopathy. The material sequenced was blood. Here the CDR3 reads CASSSSDNSYEQYL. The CDR3 DNA sequence: TGTGCCAGCAGCTCAAGCGACAATTCCTACGAGCAGTACCTC.